This T cell receptor beta chain was recovered during a study of blood T cells in healthy people across ages. Germline V lookup: CDR1 DFQATT, CDR2 SNEGSKA (reference sequence). The V end lost 6 bases, the J end lost 6 bases, and 13 bases lay between the germline ends. The CDR3 has 12 amino acids. Using a J-beta primer mix together with a sample-barcoded 5' primer, a second PCR was run for roughly 7 to 12 cycles. Each cDNA was tagged by a template-switch adaptor containing 12 random nucleotides. TCRdb reprocessed the 5' RACE reads via MiXCR and lists one record per CDR3 protein. Of hundreds of thousands of distinct CDR3 sequences in the sample, approximately 25% were seen once. The same sample was also studied in work on T cells of mothers and their children. Turning to that study: A few healthy Caucasian mothers, along with their six children, served as the donors. The shaping of TCR recombination output by thymic selection is similar in related and unrelated pairs. With unrelated pairs as the comparison, related mother-child pairs had a slightly higher overlap that was not significant.

This TCR was recovered from a boy aged 5-17 years in good health. The sample consisted of blood. The chain links TRBV20-1 to TRBJ2-3; D not certain. CDR3 residues: CSAQTTGDTQYF. In DNA, the CDR3 is TGCAGTGCCCAAACTACCGGGGATACGCAGTATTTT.